This T cell receptor beta chain was found in a study of T cell responses to AZD1222 COVID-19 vaccine. Findings and limits, study-wide: Unmutated variant regions reportedly attract nearly half of all spike-specific TCRs. All repertoire sampling was performed exclusively after the peak T cell response.

Here immunoSEQ multiplex PCR was the method, and the copy in TCRdb shows in-frame clones only, minus some. The sample shows fewer than 150,000 clones, 80% to 90% of them seen only once. Trimming stripped 6 bases from V and 2 bases from J, with 11 bases between. This CDR3 is built from 13 residues. CDR1 is SNHLY, CDR2 FYNNEI, per germline. Notes on this clone: As yet, its antigen is unknown.

Here the sequenced sample was peripheral blood, taken on day 0 of AZD1222 vaccination. The clonotype was recovered from an adult in good health. This rearrangement joins TRBV2 to TRBJ2-7; D might be TRBD1 (6 bases). The CDR3 bases are TGTGCCAGCAGAGGAGGACAGACCTACGAGCAGTACTTC. Residues: CASRGGQTYEQYF.